These 9 T cell receptor beta chains were all obtained from the same sample, sequenced in a study of T cells after posttransplantation cyclophosphamide. Busulfan-fludarabine conditioning, marrow transplant, and cyclophosphamide on days +3 and +4 were administered. This table comes from immunoSEQ multiplex PCR, and its TCRdb copy is limited to in-frame clones, with some not included. Among 6,000 to 8,500 clones, under 95% were seen once, and the ten largest hold 10% to 15%. The sample in question was PBMCs, obtained approximately 1,300 days after allogeneic stem cell transplant with posttransplant cyclophosphamide. All receptors come from a female patient between 50 and 60 years old who received an allogeneic stem cell transplant from a related donor, was CMV-positive, and had no GVHD. Some of these T cells may belong to the graft donor.

The chain uses TRBV5-6 and TRBJ2-7; TRBD1 is a possible D gene (5 bases). The CDR3 extends over 13 amino acids. Germline V gene data show CDR1 as SGHDT and CDR2 as YYEEEE. Trimming stripped 5 bases from V and 4 bases from J, with 13 bases between. In nucleotides, the CDR3 is TGTGCCAGCAGTTCGGACATAACTTACGAGCAGTACTTC. This translates into CASSSDITYEQYF.

The V and J genes are TRBV30 and TRBJ2-1; 7 bases agree with TRBD2. V was clipped by 0 bases and J by 5 bases; unmatched bases: 7. The CDR3 totals 15 residues. The germline gives CDR1 GTSNPN, CDR2 SVGIG (reference sequence). In DNA form, the CDR3 reads TGTGCCTGGAGTGTGGGGACTACGCTTAACAATGAGCAGTTCTTC. This codes for CAWSVGTTLNNEQFF.

The chain joins TRBV15 to TRBJ2-1, with 7 bases matching TRBD2. V lost 9 bases and J lost 0; bases outside the gene matches: 11. CDR1 is LNHNV and CDR2 is YYDKDF in the germline V gene (reference sequence). There are 16 residues in the CDR3. The CDR3 DNA reads TGTGCCACAGAAATTAGCGGGCATAGCTCCTACAATGAGCAGTTCTTC. This encodes CATEISGHSSYNEQFF. The full variable domain, in which reference TRBV15 and TRBJ2-1 provide the parts outside the CDR3, is DAMVIQNPRYQVTQFGKPVTLSCSQTLNHNVMYWYQQKSSQAPKLLFHYYDKDFNNEADTPDNFQSRRPNTSFCFLDIRSPGLGDTAMYLCATEISGHSSYNEQFFGPGTRLTVL.

The chain couples TRBV7-9 to TRBJ2-4; tentatively, D is TRBD2 (5 bases). With 0 bases removed from V and 0 bases from J, the gap between germline ends came to 12 bases. This CDR3 is built from 17 residues. Germline V gives CDR1 SEHNR, CDR2 FQNEAQ (reference sequence). The CDR3 reads CASSLAGGGLAKNIQYF. The CDR3 nucleotides are TGTGCCAGCAGCTTAGCTGGAGGAGGCCTAGCCAAAAACATTCAGTACTTC.

The chain employs TRBV5-6 and TRBJ1-2, with 8 bases identical to TRBD1. The CDR3 sequence is 16 residues long. Germline-derived CDR1 and CDR2 are SGHDT and YYEEEE. V was clipped by 0 bases and J by 4 bases; unmatched bases: 8. CDR3 coding DNA: TGTGCCAGCAGCTTGGCCCCCGGGACAGGCATCTATGGCTACACCTTC. This encodes CASSLAPGTGIYGYTF.

This chain joins TRBV14 and TRBJ2-5; D unresolved. The last part of the DNA fits TRBJ2-7 better; the J call may be wrong. Per the germline V gene, CDR1 is SGHDN and CDR2 is FVKESK. This CDR3 contains 12 residues. The CDR3: CASSQDWGEQYF. The CDR3 DNA reads TGTGCCAGCAGCCAAGACTGGGGCGAGCAGTACTTC.

The sample holds one count of this clone. The J gene is TRBJ2-7, the V gene TRBV4-3; TRBD2 might be the D (5 bases). Per the germline V gene, CDR1 is LGHNA and CDR2 is YSLEER. This CDR3 has 13 amino acids. The germline V and J ends were trimmed by 2 bases and 3 bases, with 8 bases remaining between them. The chain's CDR3 is CASSQIRDYEQYF. The CDR3 bases are TGCGCCAGCAGCCAAATTCGGGACTACGAGCAGTACTTC.

This clone was found once. The chain carries TRBV15 and TRBJ1-2, with D possibly being TRBD1 (5 bases). The CDR3 has 17 residues. The ends were cut back, 0 bases at V and 7 bases at J, with 21 bases in the middle. Per the germline V gene, CDR1 is LNHNV and CDR2 is YYDKDF (reference sequence). The CDR3 bases are TGTGCCACCAGCAGAGATAATTCAAGGAAGGGGCGGAGTGGCTACACCTTC. Translating it yields CATSRDNSRKGRSGYTF.

This clone was observed a few times. V gene TRBV5-1 combines with J gene TRBJ2-2; unclear D gene. Trimming removed 4 bases from V and 7 bases from J, with 14 bases in between. CDR1 is SGHRS, CDR2 YFSETQ, per germline. The length of the CDR3 is 14 residues. CDR3 DNA sequence: TGCGCCAGCAGCGATTCTAGGTCGGGCGGGGAGCTGTTTTTT. Encoded protein: CASSDSRSGGELFF.